This T cell receptor beta chain was documented in a study of blood T cells in healthy people across ages. Study observations and caveats: Age showed a roughly linear inverse relationship with TCR beta diversity per million T cells.

Alongside a J-beta primer mix, a sample-barcoded 5' primer served in a second PCR lasting 7 to 11 cycles. A single record per CDR3 protein comes from TCRdb applying MiXCR to the 5' RACE reads. Among around 970,000 distinct CDR3 sequences, roughly 50% were seen once, and the ten largest hold about 20%. Every sample yielded at least 6.5 million isolated PBMCs. CDR3 length equals 16 residues. V was pared by 0 bases and J by 5 bases, with 13 bases between. Germline values: CDR1 LGHNA, CDR2 YSLEER. Turning to this clonotype: Its specificity is not known.

V is TRBV4-3 and J is TRBJ1-4; perhaps TRBD1 as D (5 bases). Source material: blood. This clonotype was obtained from a woman in her sixties or seventies in good health. The CDR3 bases are TGCGCCAGCAGCCAAGATCGTGGGACGGCGAATGAAAAACTGTTTTTT. Translated, it gives CASSQDRGTANEKLFF.